The text below deals with one TCR beta chain. Its antigen remains unidentified. A commercial ELISA kit detecting HCMV-specific IgG in serum was used to determine HCMV serostatus. Ficoll density gradient centrifugation was used to isolate peripheral blood mononuclear cells from blood. Its CDR3 holds 16 amino acids, cysteine through phenylalanine. This entry has no DNA. CDR1 and CDR2 are read off the germline V gene as LGHNA and YNFKEQ. For sequencing, an Illumina HiSeq 2000 was employed. TCR beta cDNA libraries were made by 5'RACE template switching that added a universal primer site and unique molecular identifiers. cDNA synthesis was primed from the TCR beta constant segment and was followed by two successive PCR amplification steps. The original pipeline was this. Reads were demultiplexed and grouped by UMI with MIGEC, and clonotypes were assembled and quantified with MiTCR. To exclude erroneous sequences, only TCR cDNA sequences supported by at least two reads were retained. The tcR package was used for downstream repertoire analysis, and clonotypes were matched across fractions by CDR3 nucleotide sequence plus V segment. VDJmatch was used to annotate antigen specificity against VDJdb, with one amino acid substitution in CDR3 allowed. TCRdb reprocessed the reads and provides one entry for every CDR3 protein sequence; no DNA is given. TCRdb, not the authors, supplied the V and J calls. The table held for this sample gives 200,000 to 300,000 distinct CDR3 sequences. The leading ten clones occupy around 0.37% of the sample.

This sample stems from a study of T cells expressing NK-cell markers (TCRdb year 2020). Notes on the research overall: TCR beta-chain repertoires were profiled in sorted CD3+CD56+NKG2C+, CD3+CD56+NKG2C- and CD3+CD56-NKG2C+ T-cell subsets from about 8 donors. The eight sequenced donors were randomly selected healthy volunteers, three men and five women. Sequencing of the libraries produced 2 x 150 bp reads on Illumina HiSeq 2000/2500, MiSeq or NextSeq. Seven of the eight sequenced donors were HCMV-seropositive and one was HCMV-seronegative. The investigation overall reported the following: It remained unclear whether the expanded NKG2C-expressing T cell clones were specific for HCMV antigens. In about six donors, the dominant CD3+CD56+NKG2C+ clonotypes were found to rank among the top 10 CD8+ clonotypes and to make up about 1.0-7.5% of CD8+ T cells. Those dominant clonotypes were again the most abundant among CD3+CD56-NKG2C+ cells in a handful of donors, at roughly 25-65%.

The rearranged segments are TRBV4-2 and TRBJ2-3; no DNA is available, so the TRBD2 call from TCRdb remains unchecked. Input material: blood T cells: a sorted CD56 or NKG2C T cell subset, CD4+ or CD8+ T cells, or bulk PBMC T cells (not recorded which). The clonotype comes from a man in his late teens or twenties in good health. Donor details come from another sample of the same person, matched by shared clones. CDR3 region: CASSQDGTSGTDTQYF.